This record covers a single T cell receptor beta chain. Its specificity is not known. This sample was included in a study of T cells in Graves' hyperthyroidism and ophthalmopathy. Across the study: Blood from the periphery was taken at initial diagnosis, before any treatment.

There are 16 residues in the CDR3. Germline CDR1 SGHRS, CDR2 YFSETQ. The ends lost 3 bases at V and 7 bases at J; junction bases unmatched: 14. Study-wide points: Among clonotypes expanded in thyroid above 0.001, most were also found in blood.

It was RNA transcripts that yielded the amplified TCR beta CDR3 regions. With the HTBI primer set, the TCR CDR3 went through a first round of RT-PCR. TCRdb reprocessed the multiplex PCR reads with MiXCR, giving one entry per CDR3 protein. The sample has about 840,000 distinct CDR3 sequences; 38% are singletons. The specimen sequenced was blood. The clonotype was recovered from a man in his late teens or twenties with Graves' hyperthyroidism. This rearrangement joins TRBV5-1 to TRBJ1-2; TRBD1 matches at 8 bases. CDR3 loop: CASSSGQAPHRRGYTF. In DNA form, the CDR3 reads TGCGCCAGCAGCTCGGGACAGGCCCCCCACCGGCGTGGCTACACCTTC. The whole variable domain, remainder taken from reference TRBV5-1 and TRBJ1-2, is KAGVTQTPRYLIKTRGQQVTLSCSPISGHRSVSWYQQTPGQGLQFLFEYFSETQRNKGNFPGRFSGRQFSNSRSEMNVSTLELGDSALYLCASSSGQAPHRRGYTFGSGTRLTVV.